One sample yielded the 3 T cell receptor beta chains listed below, sequenced in a study of blood T cell repertoires in COVID-19. Data came from immunoSEQ multiplex PCR; TCRdb stores just in-frame clones and leaves some out. The sample carries tens of thousands of clones, around 80% recorded once. The sample was peripheral blood. The source of these receptors is a man older than 75 with acute or convalescent COVID-19.

V gene TRBV27 combines with J gene TRBJ2-7; D is undetermined. The CDR3 extends over 13 amino acids. Trimming left V 8 bases short and J 0 bases short, with 11 bases between. Germline V gives CDR1 MNHEY, CDR2 SMNVEV (reference sequence). The CDR3 is CASAGSFSYEQYF. The CDR3 nucleotides read TGTGCCAGCGCCGGGTCTTTCTCCTACGAGCAGTACTTC.

J is TRBJ2-3 and V is TRBV24-1; a possible D gene is TRBD2 (5 bases). This CDR3 comprises 15 residues. Trimming left V 4 bases short and J 2 bases short, with 12 bases between. Per germline, CDR1 KGHDR and CDR2 SFDVKD. The DNA for the CDR3 is TGTGCCACCAGTGACAGAAGCGGAACCACAGATACGCAGTATTTT. Its protein product is CATSDRSGTTDTQYF.

This clone came up a few times. The CDR3 DNA is TGCAGCGTTGGCCGGGGGGACGGCAACTATGGCTACACCTTC. Residues: CSVGRGDGNYGYTF. The chain joins TRBV29-1 to TRBJ1-2; possible D gene TRBD1, 5 bases. V lost 4 bases and J lost 2, with 14 bases in between. CDR3 length: 14 residues. The germline V gene has CDR1 SQVTM and CDR2 ANQGSEA.